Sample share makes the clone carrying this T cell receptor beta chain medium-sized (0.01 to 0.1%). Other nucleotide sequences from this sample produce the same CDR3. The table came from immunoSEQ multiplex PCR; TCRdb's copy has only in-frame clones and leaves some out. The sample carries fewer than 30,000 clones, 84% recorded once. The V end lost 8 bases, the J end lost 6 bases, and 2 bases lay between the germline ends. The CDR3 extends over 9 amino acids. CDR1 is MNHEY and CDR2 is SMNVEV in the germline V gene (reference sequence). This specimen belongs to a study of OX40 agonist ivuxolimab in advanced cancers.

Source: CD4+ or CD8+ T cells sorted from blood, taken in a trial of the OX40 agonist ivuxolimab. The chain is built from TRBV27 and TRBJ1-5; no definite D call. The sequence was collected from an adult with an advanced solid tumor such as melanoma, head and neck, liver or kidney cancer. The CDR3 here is CASGQPQHF. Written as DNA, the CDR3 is TGTGCCAGCGGTCAGCCCCAGCATTTT.